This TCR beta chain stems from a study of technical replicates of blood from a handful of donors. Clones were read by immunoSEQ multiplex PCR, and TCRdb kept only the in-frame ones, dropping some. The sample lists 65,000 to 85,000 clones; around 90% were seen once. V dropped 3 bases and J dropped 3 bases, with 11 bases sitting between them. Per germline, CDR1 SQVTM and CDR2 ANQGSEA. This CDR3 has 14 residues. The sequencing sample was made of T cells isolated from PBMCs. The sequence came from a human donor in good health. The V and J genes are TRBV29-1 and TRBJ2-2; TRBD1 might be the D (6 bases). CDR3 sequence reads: CSVDQDRYTGELFF. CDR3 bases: TGCAGCGTTGATCAGGACAGATACACCGGGGAGCTGTTTTTT.